The TCR beta chain described here comes from a study of patients and donors after allogeneic stem cell transplantation. The germline V gene has CDR1 SGHVS and CDR2 FNYEAQ. Trimming pared 10 bases from V and 5 bases from J, leaving 11 bases between. The CDR3 is 11 residues long. TCRdb re-called the RT-PCR reads through MiXCR, storing one row per CDR3 protein. Counted here are about a million distinct CDR3 sequences, roughly 18% occurring once; the ten biggest clones make up under 6.5%. This chain joins TRBV7-6 and TRBJ2-5, with D perhaps matching TRBD1 (6 bases). The clonotype comes from a human donor who was either an allogeneic HSCT recipient or a stem cell or donor lymphocyte infusion donor (not recorded which). It is not recorded whose cells these are; they may come from a transplant donor. The specimen was blood, either unsorted or a sorted T cell fraction (not recorded which). The CDR3 loop reads CATSRGETQYF. The DNA for the CDR3 is TGTGCCACTTCTAGGGGGGAGACCCAGTACTTC.